Detailed here is one TCR beta chain. The data were taken from a study of cytomegalovirus exposure and HLA in healthy donors. Per germline, CDR1 SQVTM and CDR2 ANQGSEA. The CDR3 runs to 13 residues. Trimming removed 0 bases at V and 5 bases at J, with 10 bases between. Primers for the PCR totalled 60 Vbeta and 13 Jbeta. TCRdb's table, derived via immunoSEQ multiplex PCR, lists solely in-frame clones and lacks some. Its table records under 120,000 clones. The sequence was collected from a man aged 50-60 years in good health and CMV-seronegative. This rearrangement joins TRBV29-1 to TRBJ1-1, with D maybe TRBD1 (5 bases). Sequences were obtained from PBMCs. This CDR3 is CSVEEVKGTEAFF. The CDR3 coding sequence is TGCAGCGTTGAAGAGGTCAAGGGGACTGAAGCTTTCTTT.